This T cell receptor (beta chain) was identified in a study of regulatory dendritic cells for organ transplantation. Trimming at V came to 1 base and at J to 4 bases, leaving 4 bases not matched to a gene. The CDR3 is 16 residues long. CDR1 and CDR2 from the germline V gene are SGHAT and FQDESV (reference sequence). Clones were read by immunoSEQ multiplex PCR, and TCRdb kept only the in-frame ones, dropping some. The sample holds 4,500 to 6,500 clones, around three fifths seen once. The receptor's source is a human donor in good health. The sequenced sample was memory CD8+ T cells from blood. The subset was: CD45RO+ memory T cells. The V and J genes are TRBV11-1 and TRBJ2-3; 11 bases fit TRBD2. The CDR3 is CASSLVAGGPPDTQYF. CDR3 coding DNA: TGTGCCAGCAGCTTAGTAGCGGGGGGGCCCCCAGATACGCAGTATTTT.